Listed below are T cell receptor beta chains from one sample, sequenced in a study of blood T cell repertoires in COVID-19. Libraries were prepared by immunoSEQ multiplex PCR; TCRdb keeps only in-frame clonotypes and omits some of them. This sample has about 390,000 clones, with just under 90% found just once. The material sequenced was PBMCs or T cells enriched from blood (not recorded which). These receptor sequences come from a woman aged 50 to 60 who had recovered from COVID-19. CDR3s include the opening cysteine and the closing phenylalanine or tryptophan. The D gene is left open where the match is weak. Expanded clones get a size class; other rows say once, few or many, or leave the size out.

CDR3,DNA,size,D,V,J
CAIRPGQELYGYTF,TGTGCCATCAGGCCCGGACAGGAACTCTATGGCTACACCTTC,.,TRBD1,TRBV10-3,TRBJ1-2
CASSPRWDSPGELFF,TGTGCCAGCTCACCAAGATGGGACAGCCCCGGGGAGCTGTTTTTT,.,TRBD1,TRBV18,TRBJ2-2
CTSSQETQRASTDTQYF,TGCACCAGCAGCCAAGAAACTCAGCGGGCTAGCACAGATACGCAGTATTTT,few,.,TRBV1,TRBJ2-3
CASSLVQGAAGYTF,TGTGCCAGCAGCTTAGTACAGGGGGCGGCTGGCTACACCTTC,.,TRBD1,TRBV7-2,TRBJ1-2
CASSHTTSGTDTQYF,TGTGCCAGCAGCCATACGACTAGCGGGACAGATACGCAGTATTTT,.,TRBD2,TRBV3-1/TRBV3-2,TRBJ2-3
CASSLSRRAQFPGAFF,TGTGCCAGCAGCTTGTCTCGACGGGCTCAATTTCCAGGGGCTTTCTTT,.,.,TRBV5-8,TRBJ1-1
CSAGGRRTEAFF,TGCAGCGCTGGGGGGAGGCGGACTGAAGCTTTCTTT,.,.,TRBV29-1,TRBJ1-1
CASSFGGWRGNQPQHF,TGTGCCAGCAGCTTCGGAGGGTGGAGGGGCAATCAGCCCCAGCATTTT,.,.,TRBV7-8,TRBJ1-5
CASSLGNAADSPLHF,TGTGCCAGCAGCTTAGGGAACGCCGCGGATTCACCCCTCCACTTT,few,.,TRBV7-8,TRBJ1-6
CASSTTGTANSPLHF,TGTGCCAGCAGTACCACCGGGACAGCTAATTCACCCCTCCACTTT,.,TRBD1,TRBV7-2,TRBJ1-6
CASSEPRGLSGYTF,TGTGCCAGCAGTGAACCCAGGGGGCTGAGTGGCTACACCTTC,.,TRBD1,TRBV2,TRBJ1-2
CASIYGSDTQYF,TGTGCCAGCATCTACGGGTCAGATACGCAGTATTTT,.,.,TRBV7-2,TRBJ2-3
CASSPIEGREIYGYTF,TGTGCCAGCTCACCGATAGAGGGGAGGGAAATCTATGGCTACACCTTC,.,.,TRBV18,TRBJ1-2
CASSPSQVGNNQPQHF,TGTGCCAGCTCACCCTCCCAGGTCGGTAACAATCAGCCCCAGCATTTT,.,.,TRBV18,TRBJ1-5